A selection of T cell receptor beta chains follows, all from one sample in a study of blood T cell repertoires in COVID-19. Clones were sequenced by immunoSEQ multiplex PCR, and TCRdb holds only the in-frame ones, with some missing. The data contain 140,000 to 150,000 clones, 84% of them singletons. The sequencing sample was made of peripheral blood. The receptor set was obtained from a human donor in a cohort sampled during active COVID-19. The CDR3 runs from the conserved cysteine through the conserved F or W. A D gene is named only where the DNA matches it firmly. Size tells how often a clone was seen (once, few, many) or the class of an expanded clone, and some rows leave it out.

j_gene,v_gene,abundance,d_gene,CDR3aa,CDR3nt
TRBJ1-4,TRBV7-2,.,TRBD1,CASSLGPSRDRKLFF,TGTGCCAGCAGCTTAGGGCCCTCCCGGGACAGGAAACTGTTTTTT
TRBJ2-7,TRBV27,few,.,CASTGGADYEQYF,TGTGCCAGCACTGGAGGGGCGGACTACGAGCAGTACTTC
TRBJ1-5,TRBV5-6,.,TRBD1,CASSHGQASNQPQHF,TGTGCCAGCAGCCACGGACAGGCCAGCAATCAGCCCCAGCATTTT
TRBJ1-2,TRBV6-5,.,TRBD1,CASSPTGSPNYGYTF,TGTGCCAGCAGCCCGACAGGGAGTCCCAACTATGGCTACACCTTC
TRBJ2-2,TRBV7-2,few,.,CASSLGLAGELFF,TGTGCCAGCAGCTTAGGACTAGCCGGGGAGCTGTTTTTT
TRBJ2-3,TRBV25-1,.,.,CASSEGLALDTQYF,TGTGCCAGCAGTGAGGGCCTAGCGCTGGATACGCAGTATTTT
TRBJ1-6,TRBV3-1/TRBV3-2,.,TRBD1,CASRETGVGRNSPLHF,TGTGCCAGCCGGGAAACAGGGGTTGGTAGGAATTCACCCCTCCACTTT
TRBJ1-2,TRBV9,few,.,CASAREGYGYTF,TGTGCCAGCGCCAGGGAGGGGTATGGCTACACCTTC
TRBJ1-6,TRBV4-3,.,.,CASSQAGAPYNSPLHF,TGCGCCAGCAGCCAGGCAGGGGCACCCTATAATTCACCCCTCCACTTT
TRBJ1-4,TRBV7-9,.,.,CASSGGAPNEKLFF,TGTGCCAGCAGCGGAGGGGCTCCTAATGAAAAACTGTTTTTT
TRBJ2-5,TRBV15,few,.,CATSRDIQNQETQYF,TGTGCCACCAGCAGAGATATACAGAACCAAGAGACCCAGTACTTC
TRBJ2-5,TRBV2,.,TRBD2,CASRLAGGETQYF,TGTGCCAGCAGACTAGCGGGGGGGGAGACCCAGTACTTC
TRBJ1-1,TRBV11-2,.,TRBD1,CASSLVTGAPEAFF,TGTGCCAGCAGCTTAGTAACAGGGGCCCCTGAAGCTTTCTTT
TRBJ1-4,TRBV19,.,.,CASSAGGGEKLFF,TGTGCCAGTAGTGCGGGGGGAGGCGAAAAACTGTTTTTT
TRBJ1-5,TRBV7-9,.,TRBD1,CASGQGARNQPQHF,TGTGCCTCAGGGCAGGGGGCGAGGAATCAGCCCCAGCATTTT
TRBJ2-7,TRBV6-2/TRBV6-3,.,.,CASSYSDRAYEQYF,TGTGCCAGCAGTTACTCCGACAGAGCCTACGAGCAGTACTTC
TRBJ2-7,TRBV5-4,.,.,CASSVDRSSYEQYF,TGTGCCAGCAGCGTAGATAGGAGCTCCTACGAGCAGTACTTC
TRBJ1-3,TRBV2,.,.,CASSEGQGSGNTIYF,TGTGCCAGCAGTGAAGGGCAGGGAAGTGGAAACACCATATATTTT
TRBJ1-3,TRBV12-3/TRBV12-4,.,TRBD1,CASSSSTGAKVSF,TGTGCCAGCAGTTCGTCTACAGGGGCTAAAGTCTCTTTT
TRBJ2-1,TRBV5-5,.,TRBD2,CASSFWTSANEQFF,TGTGCCAGCAGCTTTTGGACTAGTGCTAATGAGCAGTTCTTC
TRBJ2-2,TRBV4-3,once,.,CASSPAANTGELFF,TGCGCCAGCAGCCCGGCGGCAAACACCGGGGAGCTGTTTTTT
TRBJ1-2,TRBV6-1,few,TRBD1,CASSEGQTNGYTF,TGTGCCAGCAGTGAGGGACAGACGAATGGCTACACCTTC
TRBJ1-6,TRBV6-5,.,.,CASSALGANNSPLHF,TGTGCCAGCAGCGCCTTGGGGGCAAATAATTCACCCCTCCACTTT
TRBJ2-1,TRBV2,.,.,CASSTGTFYNEQFF,TGTGCCAGCAGTACCGGGACTTTCTACAATGAGCAGTTCTTC
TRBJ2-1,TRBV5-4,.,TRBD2,CASSLVPQRGSYNEQFF,TGTGCCAGCAGCTTGGTTCCCCAGCGGGGGAGTTACAATGAGCAGTTCTTC
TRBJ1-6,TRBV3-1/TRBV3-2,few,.,CASSQPGDGTALHF,TGTGCCAGCAGCCAACCAGGGGACGGGACGGCCCTCCACTTT
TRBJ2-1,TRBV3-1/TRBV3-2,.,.,CASSRPGGNEQFF,TGTGCCAGCAGCCGGCCAGGGGGGAATGAGCAGTTCTTC
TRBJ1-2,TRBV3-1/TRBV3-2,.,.,CASSQVRSPNYGYTF,TGTGCCAGCAGCCAAGTGAGATCACCAAACTATGGCTACACCTTC
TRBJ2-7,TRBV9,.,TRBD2,CASSARGGSEEQYF,TGTGCCAGCAGCGCCCGGGGAGGGAGTGAAGAGCAGTACTTC
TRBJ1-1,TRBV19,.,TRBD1,CASSVDRGNTEAFF,TGTGCCAGTAGTGTAGACAGGGGTAACACTGAAGCTTTCTTT
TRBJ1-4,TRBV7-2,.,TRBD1,CASSSDRATNEKLFF,TGTGCCAGCAGCTCCGACAGGGCAACTAATGAAAAACTGTTTTTT
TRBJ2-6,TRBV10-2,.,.,CASSEVGAGANVLTF,TGCGCCAGCAGTGAGGTAGGGGCTGGGGCCAACGTCCTGACTTTC
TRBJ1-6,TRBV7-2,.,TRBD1,CASRDQGALIGSPLHF,TGTGCCAGCAGGGATCAGGGGGCGTTGATCGGTTCACCCCTCCACTTT
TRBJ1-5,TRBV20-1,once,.,CSASWASDSNQPQHF,TGCAGTGCTAGTTGGGCCTCAGATAGCAATCAGCCCCAGCATTTT
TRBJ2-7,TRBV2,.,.,CASGPFIYYEQYF,TGTGCCAGCGGCCCGTTCATTTACTACGAGCAGTACTTC
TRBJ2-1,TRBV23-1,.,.,CASSQPFARLDPHNEQFF,TGCGCCAGCAGTCAACCATTCGCTAGACTAGACCCACACAATGAGCAGTTCTTC
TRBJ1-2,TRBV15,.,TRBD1,CATSQGQGDYGYTF,TGTGCCACCAGTCAGGGACAGGGCGACTATGGCTACACCTTC
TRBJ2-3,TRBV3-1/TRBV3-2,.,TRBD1,CASSSPGQGRGSTQYF,TGTGCCAGCAGCTCACCGGGACAGGGGCGCGGGAGCACGCAGTATTTT
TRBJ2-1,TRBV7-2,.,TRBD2,CASSHRAGGGDNEQFF,TGTGCCAGCAGCCACCGCGCTGGCGGGGGGGACAATGAGCAGTTCTTC
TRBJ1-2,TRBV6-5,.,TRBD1,CASSYTGDREPYGYTF,TGTGCCAGCAGTTACACGGGGGACAGGGAACCCTATGGCTACACCTTC
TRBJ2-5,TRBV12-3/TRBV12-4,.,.,CASSLMEETQYF,TGTGCCAGCAGTTTAATGGAGGAGACCCAGTACTTC
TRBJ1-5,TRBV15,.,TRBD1,CATSSWVTGAFQPQHF,TGTGCCACCAGCAGTTGGGTAACAGGGGCCTTCCAGCCCCAGCATTTT
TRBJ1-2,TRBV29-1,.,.,CSVAGTSSYGYTF,TGCAGCGTTGCCGGGACATCCTCCTATGGCTACACCTTC
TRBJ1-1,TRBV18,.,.,CASSPREMNTEAFF,TGTGCCAGCTCACCCCGGGAGATGAACACTGAAGCTTTCTTT
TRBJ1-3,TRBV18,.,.,CASSPLEADSGNTIYF,TGTGCCAGCTCACCACTGGAGGCGGACTCTGGAAACACCATATATTTT
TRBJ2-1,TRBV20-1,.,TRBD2,CSASERGLSYNEQFF,TGCAGTGCTAGTGAGCGGGGGCTCTCCTACAATGAGCAGTTCTTC
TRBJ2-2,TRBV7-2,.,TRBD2,CASDPGLVRGGELFF,TGTGCCAGCGACCCGGGACTAGTCAGGGGCGGGGAGCTGTTTTTT
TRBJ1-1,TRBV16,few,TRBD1,CASSPLDRGQRNTEAFF,TGTGCCAGCAGCCCGTTAGACCGGGGACAGAGAAACACTGAAGCTTTCTTT
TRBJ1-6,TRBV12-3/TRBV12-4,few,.,CASSSGVGSPLHF,TGTGCCAGCAGTTCGGGGGTTGGGTCACCCCTCCACTTT
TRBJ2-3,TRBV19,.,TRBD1,CASSIGQGAKNTQYF,TGTGCCAGTAGTATCGGTCAGGGGGCGAAAAATACGCAGTATTTT
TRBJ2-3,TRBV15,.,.,CATRGTPLDTQYF,TGTGCCACCAGAGGGACACCGCTGGATACGCAGTATTTT
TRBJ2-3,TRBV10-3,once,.,CAISASGSTDTQYF,TGTGCCATCAGCGCTTCGGGGAGCACAGATACGCAGTATTTT
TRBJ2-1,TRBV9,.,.,CASSAGVPSYNEQFF,TGTGCCAGCAGCGCAGGGGTTCCCTCCTACAATGAGCAGTTCTTC